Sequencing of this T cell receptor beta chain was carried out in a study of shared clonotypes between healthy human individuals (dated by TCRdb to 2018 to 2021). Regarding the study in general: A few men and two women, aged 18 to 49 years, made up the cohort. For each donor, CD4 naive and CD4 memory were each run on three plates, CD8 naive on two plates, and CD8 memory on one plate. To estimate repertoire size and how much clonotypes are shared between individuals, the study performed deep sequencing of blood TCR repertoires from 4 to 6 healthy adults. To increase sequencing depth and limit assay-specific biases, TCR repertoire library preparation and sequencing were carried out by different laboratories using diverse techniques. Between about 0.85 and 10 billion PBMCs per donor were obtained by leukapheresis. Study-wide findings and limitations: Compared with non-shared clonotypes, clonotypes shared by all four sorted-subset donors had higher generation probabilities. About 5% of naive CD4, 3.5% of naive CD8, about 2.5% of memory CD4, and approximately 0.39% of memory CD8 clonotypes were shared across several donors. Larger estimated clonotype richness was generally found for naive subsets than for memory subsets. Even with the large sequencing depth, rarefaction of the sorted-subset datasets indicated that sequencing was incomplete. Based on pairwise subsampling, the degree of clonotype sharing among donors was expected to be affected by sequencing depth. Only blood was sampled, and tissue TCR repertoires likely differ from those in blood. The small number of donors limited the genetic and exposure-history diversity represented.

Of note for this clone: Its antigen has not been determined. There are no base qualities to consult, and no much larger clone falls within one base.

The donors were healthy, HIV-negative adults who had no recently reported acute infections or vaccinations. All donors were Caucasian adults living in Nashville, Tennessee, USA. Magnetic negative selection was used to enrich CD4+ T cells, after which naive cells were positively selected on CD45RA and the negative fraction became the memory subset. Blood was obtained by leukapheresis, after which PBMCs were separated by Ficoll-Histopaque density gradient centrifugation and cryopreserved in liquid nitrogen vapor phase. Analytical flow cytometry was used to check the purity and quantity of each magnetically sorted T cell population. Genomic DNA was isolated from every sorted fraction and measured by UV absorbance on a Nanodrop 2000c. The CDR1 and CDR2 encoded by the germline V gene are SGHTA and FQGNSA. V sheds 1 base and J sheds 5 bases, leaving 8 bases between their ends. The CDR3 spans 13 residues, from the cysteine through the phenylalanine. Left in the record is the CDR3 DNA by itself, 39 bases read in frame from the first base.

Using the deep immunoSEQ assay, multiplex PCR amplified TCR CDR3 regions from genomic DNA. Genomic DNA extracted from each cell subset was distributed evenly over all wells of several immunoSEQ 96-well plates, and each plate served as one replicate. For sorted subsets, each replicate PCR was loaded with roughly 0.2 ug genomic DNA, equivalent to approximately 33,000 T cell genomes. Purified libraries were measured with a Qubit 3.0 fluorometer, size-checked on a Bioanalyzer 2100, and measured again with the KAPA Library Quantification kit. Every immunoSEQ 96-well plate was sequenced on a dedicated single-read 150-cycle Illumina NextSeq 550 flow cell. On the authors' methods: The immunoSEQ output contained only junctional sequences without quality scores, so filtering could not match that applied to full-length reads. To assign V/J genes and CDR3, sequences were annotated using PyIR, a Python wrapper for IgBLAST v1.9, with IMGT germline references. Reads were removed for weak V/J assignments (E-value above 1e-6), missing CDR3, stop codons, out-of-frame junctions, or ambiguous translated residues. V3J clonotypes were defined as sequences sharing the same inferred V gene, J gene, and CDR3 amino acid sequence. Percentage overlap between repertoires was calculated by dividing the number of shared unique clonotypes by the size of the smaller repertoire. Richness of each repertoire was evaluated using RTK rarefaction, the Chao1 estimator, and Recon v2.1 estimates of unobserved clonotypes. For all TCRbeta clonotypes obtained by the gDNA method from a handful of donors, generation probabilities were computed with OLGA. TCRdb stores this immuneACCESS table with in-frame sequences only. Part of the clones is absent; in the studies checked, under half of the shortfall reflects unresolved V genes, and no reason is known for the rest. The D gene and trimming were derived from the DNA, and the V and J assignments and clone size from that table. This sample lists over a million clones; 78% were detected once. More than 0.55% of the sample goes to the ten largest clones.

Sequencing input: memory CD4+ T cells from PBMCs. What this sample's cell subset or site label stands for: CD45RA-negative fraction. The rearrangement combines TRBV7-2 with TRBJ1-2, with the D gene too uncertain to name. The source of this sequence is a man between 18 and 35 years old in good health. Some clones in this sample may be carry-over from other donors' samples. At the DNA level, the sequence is TGTGCCAGCAGCTTAGAAGGGAGGTATGGCTACACCTTC. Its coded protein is CASSLEGRYGYTF. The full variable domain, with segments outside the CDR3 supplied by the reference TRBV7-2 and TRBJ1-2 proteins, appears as GAGVSQSPSNKVTEKGKDVELRCDPISGHTALYWYRQSLGQGLEFLIYFQGNSAPDKSGLPSDRFSAERTGGSVSTLTIQRTQQEDSAVYLCASSLEGRYGYTFGSGTRLTVV.